The T cell receptor (beta chain) described here comes from a study of T cell responses to AZD1222 COVID-19 vaccine. Study findings and constraints: Every sample of the repertoires postdated the peak T cell response.

Concerning this clone itself: The antigen remains unidentified.

Trimming took 5 bases from V and 3 from J, leaving 20 bases between them. Germline V gene lookup returns CDR1 SQVTM and CDR2 ANQGSEA. This CDR3 contains 15 residues. The assay was immunoSEQ multiplex PCR, and TCRdb's table has in-frame clones only and misses some. The sample has 130,000 or so clones; around 94% are singletons. The clonotype originates from an adult in good health. This rearrangement joins TRBV29-1 to TRBJ2-7; weak D call: TRBD2 (6 bases). This specimen consisted of peripheral blood, obtained on day 0 of AZD1222 vaccination. CDR3 in amino acids: CSVLGGEPLLYEQYF. Written as DNA, the CDR3 is TGCAGCGTTTTGGGGGGAGAGCCGCTTCTCTACGAGCAGTACTTC.